Each of the 18 T cell receptor beta chains below was sequenced from the same sample in a study of T cell repertoires in cytomegalovirus infection. TCRdb re-called the reads through MiXCR, storing one row per CDR3 protein. Among 740,000 or so distinct CDR3 sequences listed, 35% to 40% were seen once. The specimen sequenced was PBMCs. All receptors come from a human donor in good health (CMV status not recorded). Some clones in this sample may be carry-over from other donors' samples.

The V and J genes are TRBV7-9 and TRBJ1-2, with TRBD1 matching over 7 bases. Germline assignment: CDR1 SEHNR and CDR2 FQNEAQ (reference sequence). The CDR3 is made up of 15 amino acids. The V gene end was trimmed by 4 bases and the J gene end by 4 bases; junction bases not matched to a gene: 9. CDR3 nucleotide sequence: TGTGCCAGCAGCTGGGGGGACAGTCTGATCTATGGCTACACCTTC. Translated: CASSWGDSLIYGYTF.

The chain links TRBV7-9 to TRBJ2-1; D possibly uses TRBD1 or TRBD2 (5 bases each). Germline lookup yields CDR1 SEHNR and CDR2 FQNEAQ (reference sequence). The V end was cut by 6 bases, the J end by 4 bases, with 13 bases between. There are 14 residues in the CDR3. The DNA for the CDR3 is TGTGCCAGCAGTGGCGAGGGGTTTTACAATGAGCAGTTCTTC. The encoded protein is CASSGEGFYNEQFF.

Notes on this clonotype: One end of the junction varies from germline; a read error may be responsible. The chain recombines TRBV27 with TRBJ1-5; D gene uncertain. The CDR3 sequence is 14 residues long. CDR1 is MNHEY, CDR2 SMNVEV, per germline (reference sequence). Here the CDR3 DNA reads TGTGCCAGGAGTTTTTCAGGTTGGGTGCAGCCCCAGCATTTT. Its protein product is CARSFSGWVQPQHF.

In the case of this clonotype: The junction departs from germline at one end; a sequencing error may be responsible. The chain has TRBV7-2 and TRBJ1-5, with D possibly matching TRBD1 (6 bases). The CDR3 covers 16 residues. CDR1 is SGHTA and CDR2 is FQGNSA in the germline V gene. Here the CDR3 reads CASSLAGQGSNQPPHF. CDR3 DNA: TGTGCCAGCAGCTTAGCAGGGCAGGGGTCCAATCAGCCCCCGCATTTT.

There are a few counts of this clonotype. The chain links TRBV20-1 to TRBJ2-7; unclear D gene. Trimming removed 0 bases at V and 1 base at J, with 13 bases between. The germline V gene encodes CDR1 DFQATT and CDR2 SNEGSKA (reference sequence). CDR3 length equals 15 residues. The CDR3 here is CSARDFLADSYEQYF. For the CDR3, the DNA is TGCAGTGCTAGAGATTTCCTCGCGGATTCCTACGAGCAGTACTTC.

This clonotype was observed many times. The J gene is TRBJ2-7, the V gene TRBV7-8; D uncertain. Germline loops: CDR1 SGHVS, CDR2 FQNEAQ. The CDR3 extends over 12 amino acids. Trimming took 10 bases from V and 2 from J, leaving 12 bases between them. The CDR3 spells CATGIQPYEQYF. As DNA, the CDR3 is TGTGCCACCGGAATCCAGCCCTACGAGCAGTACTTC.

This chain uses TRBV29-1 with TRBJ2-7; tentatively, D is TRBD2 (5 bases). Trimming removed 3 bases at V and 6 bases at J, with 15 bases between. From germline, CDR1 is SQVTM and CDR2 ANQGSEA. The CDR3 covers 13 residues. The CDR3 loop reads CSVDLLGGLEQYF. The CDR3 DNA follows: TGCAGCGTTGATTTGCTGGGCGGACTCGAGCAGTACTTC.

The chain uses TRBV5-1 and TRBJ1-5; D perhaps matches TRBD1 (5 bases). This CDR3 region has 15 residues. Germline V gene data show CDR1 as SGHRS and CDR2 as YFSETQ. The V end was cut by 0 bases, the J end by 0 bases, with 7 bases between. CDR3 loop: CASSLGDHSNQPQHF. CDR3 sequence (DNA): TGCGCCAGCAGCTTGGGGGACCATAGCAATCAGCCCCAGCATTTT.

This clonotype was counted a few times. The V call is TRBV4-1, the J call TRBJ2-3; 7 bases align to TRBD2. CDR1 is MGHRA, CDR2 YSYEKL, per germline. With V trimmed by 4 bases and J by 1 base, 8 bases remained unmatched. The CDR3 spans 16 residues. The CDR3 nucleotides are TGCGCCAGCAGCCCCTTTTTCGCGGGAGGCACAGATACGCAGTATTTT. It yields the protein CASSPFFAGGTDTQYF.

This clonotype has just one count. The J gene is TRBJ1-6, the V gene TRBV5-6; TRBD1 is a possible D gene (5 bases). The CDR3 has 15 amino acids. CDR1 and CDR2 from the germline V gene are SGHDT and YYEEEE. V gave up 0 bases and J gave up 7 bases, with 11 bases separating them. CDR3 amino acids: CASSLGGAENSPLHF. The DNA for the CDR3 is TGTGCCAGCAGCTTGGGAGGGGCGGAAAATTCACCCCTCCACTTT.

The chain employs TRBV28 and TRBJ2-7; 7 bases line up with TRBD2. Germline V gives CDR1 MDHEN, CDR2 SYDVKM. Losses at the gene ends were 6 bases for V and 4 bases for J; bases not matched to a gene: 9. This CDR3 is built from 14 residues. CDR3 sequence reads: CASSLPGGRYEQYF. The CDR3 DNA reads as TGTGCCAGCAGCCTCCCGGGGGGTCGGTACGAGCAGTACTTC.

In its sample, this clonotype was seen a few times. DNA for the CDR3: TGCGCCAGCAGCCAAAAGACGAGAACCGCCCTCACGAAAGCCCCCCAGACAGGACAATATGGCTACACCTTC. Residues: CASSQKTRTALTKAPQTGQYGYTF. V gene TRBV4-1 combines with J gene TRBJ1-2; D perhaps matches TRBD1 (6 bases). From germline, CDR1 is MGHRA and CDR2 YSYEKL. This CDR3 spans 24 amino acids. The V end lost 2 bases, the J end lost 5 bases, and 42 bases lay between the germline ends.

This clonotype was seen a handful of times. The V call is TRBV28, the J call TRBJ2-7; D gene ambiguous. In germline, CDR1 is MDHEN, CDR2 SYDVKM. This CDR3 is built from 19 residues. The V and J ends lost 2 bases and 3 bases respectively, with 26 bases between them. In nucleotides, the CDR3 is TGTGCCAGCAGTTTAGTCTCTCGTTCGGACCTCCCGTCGGGCTACGAGCAGTACTTC. Its protein is CASSLVSRSDLPSGYEQYF.

The chain carries TRBV5-1 and TRBJ2-5; a possible D gene is TRBD2 (5 bases). This CDR3 region has 15 residues. V lost 4 bases to trimming and J lost 7 bases, with 20 bases between them. From germline, CDR1 is SGHRS and CDR2 YFSETQ. This chain's CDR3 is CASSQPARSGGTQYF. For the CDR3, the DNA is TGCGCCAGCAGCCAACCCGCGAGGTCAGGAGGGACCCAGTACTTC.

This clonotype was counted only a few times. The chain combines TRBV19 with TRBJ1-2; 10 bases match TRBD1. Per germline, CDR1 LNHDA and CDR2 SQIVND (reference sequence). Trimming cost V 6 bases and J 3 bases; bases outside gene matches: 7. CDR3 length equals 15 residues. The CDR3 coding sequence is TGTGCCAGTAGCCCCGACAGGGGGCCCTACTATGGCTACACCTTC. Translating gives CASSPDRGPYYGYTF.

This clonotype was seen many times. The rearrangement links TRBV7-8 to TRBJ1-2; weak D call: TRBD1 (6 bases). Germline values: CDR1 SGHVS, CDR2 FQNEAQ. V dropped 2 bases and J dropped 6 bases, with 22 bases sitting between them. The CDR3 runs to 17 residues. The CDR3 coding sequence is TGTGCCAGCAGCTTATTCCCGGGACACCTGCTGGAGAATGGCTACACCTTC. It yields the protein CASSLFPGHLLENGYTF.

This clonotype was detected only a few times. The chain recombines TRBV27 with TRBJ1-1; possibly TRBD1 for D (6 bases). V was clipped by 1 base and J by 3 bases, with 9 bases between them. There are 14 residues in the CDR3. Germline CDR1 reads MNHEY; CDR2 reads SMNVEV (reference sequence). The CDR3 spells CASSLYQGHTEAFF. DNA for the CDR3: TGTGCCAGCAGTTTATACCAGGGGCACACTGAAGCTTTCTTT.

This clonotype has a count of ten or more. V gene TRBV5-1 combines with J gene TRBJ1-1; D not resolved. Trimming took 4 bases from V and 1 from J, leaving 8 bases between them. The germline gives CDR1 SGHRS, CDR2 YFSETQ. This CDR3 comprises 13 residues. The CDR3 bases are TGCGCCAGCAGCGCAAGACAGAACACTGAAGCTTTCTTT. Protein: CASSARQNTEAFF. The whole variable domain, filled in from reference TRBV5-1 and TRBJ1-1, reads KAGVTQTPRYLIKTRGQQVTLSCSPISGHRSVSWYQQTPGQGLQFLFEYFSETQRNKGNFPGRFSGRQFSNSRSEMNVSTLELGDSALYLCASSARQNTEAFFGQGTRLTVV.